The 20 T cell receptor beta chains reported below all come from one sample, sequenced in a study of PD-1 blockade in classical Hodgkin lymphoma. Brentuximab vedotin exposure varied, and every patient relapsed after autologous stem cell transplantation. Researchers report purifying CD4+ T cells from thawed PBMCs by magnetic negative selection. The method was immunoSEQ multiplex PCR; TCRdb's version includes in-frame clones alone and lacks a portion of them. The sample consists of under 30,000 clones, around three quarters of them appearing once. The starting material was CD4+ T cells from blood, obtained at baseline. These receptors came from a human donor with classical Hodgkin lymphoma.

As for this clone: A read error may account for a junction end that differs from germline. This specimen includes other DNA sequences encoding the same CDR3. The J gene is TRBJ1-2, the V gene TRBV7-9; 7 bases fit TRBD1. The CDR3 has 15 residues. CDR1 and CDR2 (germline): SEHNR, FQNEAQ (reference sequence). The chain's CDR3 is CASSYSGTVGYGYTF. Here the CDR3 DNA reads TGTGCCAGCAGCTATTCCGGGACAGTCGGGTATGGTTACACCTTC. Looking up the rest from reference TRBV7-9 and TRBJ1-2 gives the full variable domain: DTGVSQNPRHKITKRGQNVTFRCDPISEHNRLYWYRQTLGQGPEFLTYFQNEAQLEKSRLLSDRFSAERPKGSFSTLEIQRTEQGDSAMYLCASSYSGTVGYGYTFGSGTRLTVV.

CDR3 DNA sequence: TGCGCCAGCAGCTTGGTCCCCGGACGGACGAGGGGAGATACGCAGTATTTT. This sequence encodes CASSLVPGRTRGDTQYF. The V and J genes are TRBV5-1 and TRBJ2-3; the D call may be TRBD1 or TRBD2 (5 bases each). The V gene's germline CDR1 is SGHRS and CDR2 YFSETQ. The CDR3 consists of 17 residues. Trimming stripped 0 bases from V and 5 bases from J, with 19 bases between.

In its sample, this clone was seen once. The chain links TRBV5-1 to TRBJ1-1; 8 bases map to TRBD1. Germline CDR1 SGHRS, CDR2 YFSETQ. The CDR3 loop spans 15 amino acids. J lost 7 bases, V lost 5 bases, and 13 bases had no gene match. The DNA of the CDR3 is TGCGCCAGCAGACTCGGACAGGGAGGGTATGGTGAAGCTTTCTTT. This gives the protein CASRLGQGGYGEAFF.

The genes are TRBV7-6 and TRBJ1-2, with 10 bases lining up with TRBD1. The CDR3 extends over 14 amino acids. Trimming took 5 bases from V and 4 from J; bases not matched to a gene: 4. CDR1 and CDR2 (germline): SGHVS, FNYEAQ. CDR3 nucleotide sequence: TGTGCCAGCAGCCCCAGGACAGGGGGCTATGGCTACACCTTC. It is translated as CASSPRTGGYGYTF.

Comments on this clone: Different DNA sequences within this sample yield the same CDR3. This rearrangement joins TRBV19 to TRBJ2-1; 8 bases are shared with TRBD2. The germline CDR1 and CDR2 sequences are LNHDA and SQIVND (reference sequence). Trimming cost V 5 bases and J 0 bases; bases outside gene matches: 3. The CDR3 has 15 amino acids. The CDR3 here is CASSRLAGSYNEQFF. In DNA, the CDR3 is TGTGCCAGTAGTCGTCTAGCGGGCTCCTACAATGAGCAGTTCTTC.

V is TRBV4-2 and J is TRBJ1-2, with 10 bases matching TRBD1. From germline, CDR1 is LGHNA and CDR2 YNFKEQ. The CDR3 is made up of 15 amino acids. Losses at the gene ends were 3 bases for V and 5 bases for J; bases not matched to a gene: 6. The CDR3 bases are TGTGCCAGCAGCCACGCGGACAGGGGGACGTATGGCTACACCTTC. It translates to CASSHADRGTYGYTF.

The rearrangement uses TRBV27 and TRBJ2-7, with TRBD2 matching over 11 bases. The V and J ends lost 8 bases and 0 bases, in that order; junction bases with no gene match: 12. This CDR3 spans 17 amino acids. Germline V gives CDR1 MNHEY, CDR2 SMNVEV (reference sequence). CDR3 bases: TGTGCCAGCCACAGTCCTAGCGGGGGGTCTAGCTCCTACGAGCAGTACTTC. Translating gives CASHSPSGGSSSYEQYF.

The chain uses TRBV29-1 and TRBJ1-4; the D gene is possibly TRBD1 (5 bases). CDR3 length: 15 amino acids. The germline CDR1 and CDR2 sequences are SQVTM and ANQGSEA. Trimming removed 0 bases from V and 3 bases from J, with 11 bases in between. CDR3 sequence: CSVEDPRESNEKLFF. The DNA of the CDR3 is TGCAGCGTTGAAGATCCCAGGGAGTCTAATGAAAAACTGTTTTTT.

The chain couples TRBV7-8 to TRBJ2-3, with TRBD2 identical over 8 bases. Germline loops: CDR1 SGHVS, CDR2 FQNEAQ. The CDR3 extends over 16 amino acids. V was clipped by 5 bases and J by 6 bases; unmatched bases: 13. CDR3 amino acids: CASSKGGGLGADTQYF. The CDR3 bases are TGTGCCAGCAGCAAAGGGGGGGGACTAGGTGCTGATACGCAGTATTTT.

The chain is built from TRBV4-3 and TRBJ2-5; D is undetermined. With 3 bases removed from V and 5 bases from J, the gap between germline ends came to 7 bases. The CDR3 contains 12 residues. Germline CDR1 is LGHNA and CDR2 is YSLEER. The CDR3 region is CASSQPGETQYF. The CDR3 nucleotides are TGCGCCAGCAGCCAGCCCGGGGAGACCCAGTACTTC.

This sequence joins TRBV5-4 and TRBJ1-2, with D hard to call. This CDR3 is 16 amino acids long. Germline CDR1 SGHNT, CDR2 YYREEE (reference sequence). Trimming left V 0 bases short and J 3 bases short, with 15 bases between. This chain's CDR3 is CASSLATPGPDYGYTF. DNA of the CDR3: TGTGCCAGCAGCTTGGCCACCCCGGGCCCAGACTATGGCTACACCTTC.

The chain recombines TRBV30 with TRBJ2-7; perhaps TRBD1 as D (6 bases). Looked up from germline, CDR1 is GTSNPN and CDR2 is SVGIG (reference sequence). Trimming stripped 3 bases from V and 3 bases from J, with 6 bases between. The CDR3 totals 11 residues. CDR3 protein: CAWRQGYEQYF. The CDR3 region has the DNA TGTGCCTGGAGACAGGGCTACGAGCAGTACTTC.

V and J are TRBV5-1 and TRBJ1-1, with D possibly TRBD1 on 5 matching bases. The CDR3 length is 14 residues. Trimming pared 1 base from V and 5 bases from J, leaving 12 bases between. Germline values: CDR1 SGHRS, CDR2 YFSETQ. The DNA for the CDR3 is TGCGCCAGCAGCTTGTTAGGGGCAGAAACTGAAGCTTTCTTT. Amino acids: CASSLLGAETEAFF.

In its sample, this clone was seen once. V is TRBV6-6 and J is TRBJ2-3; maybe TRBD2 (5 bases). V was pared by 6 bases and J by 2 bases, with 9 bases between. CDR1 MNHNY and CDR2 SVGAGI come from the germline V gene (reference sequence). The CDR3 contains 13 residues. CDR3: CASSFGDTDTQYF. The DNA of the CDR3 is TGTGCCAGCAGCTTCGGGGACACAGATACGCAGTATTTT.

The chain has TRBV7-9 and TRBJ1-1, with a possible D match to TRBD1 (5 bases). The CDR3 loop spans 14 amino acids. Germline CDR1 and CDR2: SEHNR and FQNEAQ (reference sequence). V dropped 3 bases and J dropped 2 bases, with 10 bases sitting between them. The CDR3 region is CASSLGPSNTEAFF. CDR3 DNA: TGTGCCAGCAGCTTGGGACCAAGTAACACTGAAGCTTTCTTT.

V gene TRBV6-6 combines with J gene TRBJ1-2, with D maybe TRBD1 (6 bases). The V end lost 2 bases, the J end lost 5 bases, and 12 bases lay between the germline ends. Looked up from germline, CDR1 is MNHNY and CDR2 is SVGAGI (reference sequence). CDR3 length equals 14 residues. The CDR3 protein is CASSYGGSSYGYTF. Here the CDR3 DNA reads TGTGCCAGCAGTTACGGGGGCAGCTCGTATGGCTACACCTTC.

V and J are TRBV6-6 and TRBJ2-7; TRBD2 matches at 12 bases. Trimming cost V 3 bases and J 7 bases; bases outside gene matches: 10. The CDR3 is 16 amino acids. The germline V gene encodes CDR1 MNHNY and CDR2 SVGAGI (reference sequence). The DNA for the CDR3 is TGTGCCAGCAGTTATCGGCTAGCGGGGGGGCCGGGTGAGCAGTACTTC. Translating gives CASSYRLAGGPGEQYF.

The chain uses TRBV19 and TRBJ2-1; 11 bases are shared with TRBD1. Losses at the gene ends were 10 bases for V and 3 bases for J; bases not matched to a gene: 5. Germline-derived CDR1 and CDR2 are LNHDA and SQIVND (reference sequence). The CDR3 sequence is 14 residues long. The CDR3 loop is CATVGTGGYNEQFF. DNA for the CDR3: TGTGCCACCGTCGGGACAGGGGGCTACAATGAGCAGTTCTTC.

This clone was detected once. The CDR3 DNA follows: TGTGCCAGCAGTTCCCTAGCACACACCGGGGAGCTGTTTTTT. Protein sequence: CASSSLAHTGELFF. The chain has TRBV7-6 and TRBJ2-2; tentatively, D is TRBD2 (5 bases). Germline V CDR1 and CDR2: SGHVS, FNYEAQ. Trimming removed 6 bases from V and 3 bases from J, with 11 bases in between. CDR3 length equals 14 residues.

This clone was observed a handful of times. This chain's CDR3 is CASKGTLLNQPQHF. The CDR3 DNA is TGTGCCAGCAAGGGGACATTGCTGAATCAGCCCCAGCATTTT. This chain connects TRBV27 to TRBJ1-5; D might be TRBD1 (6 bases). Germline V CDR1 and CDR2: MNHEY, SMNVEV (reference sequence). The CDR3 totals 14 residues. Trimming pared 7 bases from V and 4 bases from J, leaving 14 bases between.